What follows describes a single TCR beta chain. Its specificity is unknown. The repertoire was sequenced with immunoSEQ multiplex PCR; TCRdb's copy has only in-frame clones and lacks some. The repertoire holds 550,000 to 700,000 clones, with more than 70% as singletons. This record comes from a study of shared clonotypes between healthy human individuals. Study-wide background: Each donor had three CD4 naive, three CD4 memory, two CD8 naive and one CD8 memory plate.

Regarding the study as a whole: Four donors shared 5% to 5.5% of their naive CD4 clonotypes.

Germline CDR1 and CDR2: MNHEY and SVGAGI. The CDR3 covers 14 residues. V was pared by 0 bases and J by 2 bases, with 6 bases between. The TCR sequence derives from a woman aged 30 to 39 in good health. Source material: memory CD4+ T cells sorted from blood. Subset here: CD45RA-negative fraction. The chain combines TRBV6-5 with TRBJ2-3; D ambiguous. CDR3 nucleotides: TGTGCCAGCAGTTACTCCGCGGCCACAGATACGCAGTATTTT. It specifies CASSYSAATDTQYF.